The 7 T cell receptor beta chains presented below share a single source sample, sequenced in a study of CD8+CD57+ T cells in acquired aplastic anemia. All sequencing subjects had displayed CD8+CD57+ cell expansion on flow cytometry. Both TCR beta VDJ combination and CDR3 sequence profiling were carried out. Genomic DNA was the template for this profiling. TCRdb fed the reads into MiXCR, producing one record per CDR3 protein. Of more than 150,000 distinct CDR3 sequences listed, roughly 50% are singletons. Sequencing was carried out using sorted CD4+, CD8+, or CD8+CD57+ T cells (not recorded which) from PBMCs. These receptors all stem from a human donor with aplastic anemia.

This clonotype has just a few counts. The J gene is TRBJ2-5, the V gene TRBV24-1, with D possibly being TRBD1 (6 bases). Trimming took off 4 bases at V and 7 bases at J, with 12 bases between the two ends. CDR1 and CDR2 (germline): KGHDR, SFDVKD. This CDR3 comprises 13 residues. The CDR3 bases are TGTGCCACCAGTGACCCAGGGGTTTCGACCCAGTACTTC. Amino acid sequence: CATSDPGVSTQYF.

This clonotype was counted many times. The CDR3 reads CASSSGYEQYF. DNA for the CDR3: TGTGCCAGCAGTTCAGGATACGAGCAGTACTTC. This chain links TRBV12-3 or TRBV12-4 with TRBJ2-7; D gene ambiguous. This CDR3 is 11 amino acids long. With 4 bases removed from V and 4 bases from J, the gap between germline ends came to 5 bases.

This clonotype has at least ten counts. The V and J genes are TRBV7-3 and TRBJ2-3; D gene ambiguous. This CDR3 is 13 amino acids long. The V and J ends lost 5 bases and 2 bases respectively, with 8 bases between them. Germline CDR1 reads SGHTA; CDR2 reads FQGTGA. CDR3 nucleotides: TGTGCCAGCAGCCGTGGGGTCACAGATACGCAGTATTTT. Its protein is CASSRGVTDTQYF.

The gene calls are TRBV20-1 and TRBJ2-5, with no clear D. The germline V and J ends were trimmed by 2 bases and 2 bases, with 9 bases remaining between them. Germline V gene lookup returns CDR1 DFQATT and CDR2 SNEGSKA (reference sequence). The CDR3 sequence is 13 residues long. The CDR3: CSARPTYQETQYF. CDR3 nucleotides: TGCAGTGCTAGACCGACATATCAAGAGACCCAGTACTTC.

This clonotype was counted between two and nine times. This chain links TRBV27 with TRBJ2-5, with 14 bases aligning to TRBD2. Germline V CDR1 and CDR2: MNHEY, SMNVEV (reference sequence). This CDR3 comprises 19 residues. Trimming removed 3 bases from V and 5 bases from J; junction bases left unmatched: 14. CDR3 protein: CASSLRVGTSGRGLETQYF. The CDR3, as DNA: TGTGCCAGCAGTTTGAGGGTCGGGACTAGCGGGAGAGGGCTGGAGACCCAGTACTTC.

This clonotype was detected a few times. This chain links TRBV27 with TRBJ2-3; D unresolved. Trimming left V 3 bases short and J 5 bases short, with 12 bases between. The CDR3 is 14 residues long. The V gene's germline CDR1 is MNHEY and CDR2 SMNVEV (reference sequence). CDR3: CASSFLQFGDTQYF. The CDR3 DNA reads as TGTGCCAGCAGTTTTCTCCAGTTCGGAGATACGCAGTATTTT.

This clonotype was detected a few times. This CDR3 is CASSPHPETQYF. DNA for the CDR3: TGTGCCAGCAGCCCCCACCCGGAGACCCAGTACTTC. The chain employs TRBV7-2 and TRBJ2-5; D uncertain. The CDR3 runs 12 residues. From germline, CDR1 is SGHTA and CDR2 FQGNSA. V was pared by 5 bases and J by 5 bases, with 9 bases between.